This T cell receptor beta chain emerged from a study of identical twins. General study findings and limits: It was cross-sectional statistical analysis, not following the same donors, that the conclusions relied on.

Template switching added a universal primer binding site, and final cDNA carried unique molecular identifiers. TCRdb reprocessed the 5' RACE reads with MiXCR, giving one entry per CDR3 protein. The sample lists about 280,000 distinct CDR3 sequences; roughly 8.6% were seen once. Comment on this clonotype: No antigen is known for it.

This CDR3 has 14 residues. The ends lost 1 base at V and 2 bases at J; junction bases unmatched: 2. CDR1 and CDR2 from the germline V gene are DFQATT and SNEGSKA (reference sequence). The sample was also reused in another study, on yellow fever vaccine responses in identical twins.

What was sequenced was memory (CD45RO+) T cells sorted from blood. The TCR was taken from a woman aged 18-30 years in good health. This chain joins TRBV20-1 and TRBJ2-1; the match to TRBD1 covers 7 bases. The CDR3 nucleotides read TGCAGTGCTAGAGGACAGGGTGCCTACAATGAGCAGTTCTTC. Protein sequence: CSARGQGAYNEQFF.